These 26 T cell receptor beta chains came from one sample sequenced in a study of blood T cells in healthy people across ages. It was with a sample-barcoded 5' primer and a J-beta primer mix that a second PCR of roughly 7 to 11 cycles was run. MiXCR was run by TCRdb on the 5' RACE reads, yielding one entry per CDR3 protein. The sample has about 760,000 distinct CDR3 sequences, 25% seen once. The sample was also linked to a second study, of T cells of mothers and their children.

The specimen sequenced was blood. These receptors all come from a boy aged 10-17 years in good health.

CDR3 residues: CASSLESGGFQETQYF. The CDR3 DNA follows: TGCGCCAGCAGCTTGGAGAGCGGGGGATTCCAAGAGACCCAGTACTTC. This chain connects TRBV5-1 to TRBJ2-5, with 8 nucleotides matching TRBD2. The CDR3 sequence is 16 residues long. The V gene's germline CDR1 is SGHRS and CDR2 YFSETQ. Trimming cost V 0 bases and J 1 base; bases outside gene matches: 5.

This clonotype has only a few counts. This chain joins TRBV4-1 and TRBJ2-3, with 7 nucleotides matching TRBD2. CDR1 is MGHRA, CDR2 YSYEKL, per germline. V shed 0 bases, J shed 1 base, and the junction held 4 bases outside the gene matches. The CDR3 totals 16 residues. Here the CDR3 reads CASSQERRGGTDTQYF. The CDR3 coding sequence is TGCGCCAGCAGCCAAGAGAGACGGGGGGGCACAGATACGCAGTATTTT.

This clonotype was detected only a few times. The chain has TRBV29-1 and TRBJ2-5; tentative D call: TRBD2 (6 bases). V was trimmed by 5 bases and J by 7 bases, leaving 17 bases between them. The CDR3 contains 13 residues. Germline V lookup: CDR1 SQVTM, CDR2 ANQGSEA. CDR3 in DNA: TGCAGCGTTCGGAGGGTGGGTGTGGTGACCCAGTACTTC. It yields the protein CSVRRVGVVTQYF.

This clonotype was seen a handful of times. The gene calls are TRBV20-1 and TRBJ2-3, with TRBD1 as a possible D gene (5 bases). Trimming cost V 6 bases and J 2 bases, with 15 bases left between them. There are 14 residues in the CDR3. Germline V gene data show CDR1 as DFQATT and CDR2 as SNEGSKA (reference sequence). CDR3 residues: CSAETDSYTDTQYF. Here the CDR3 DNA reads TGCAGTGCAGAGACAGATTCGTACACAGATACGCAGTATTTT.

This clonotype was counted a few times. CDR3 nucleotides: TGCAGTGCTAGTGCTAGCACCTACGAGCAGTACTTC. Protein product: CSASASTYEQYF. The chain recombines TRBV20-1 with TRBJ2-5; D may be TRBD2 (5 bases). The better agreement between TRBJ2-7 and the DNA end casts doubt on the J call. Germline V CDR1 and CDR2: DFQATT, SNEGSKA (reference sequence). CDR3 size: 12 residues.

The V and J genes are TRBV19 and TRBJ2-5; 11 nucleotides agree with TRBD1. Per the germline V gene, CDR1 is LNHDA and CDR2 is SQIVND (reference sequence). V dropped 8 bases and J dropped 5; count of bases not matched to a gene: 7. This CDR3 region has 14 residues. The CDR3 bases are TGTGCCAGTGCGGACAGGGGGCGTAAGGAGACCCAGTACTTC. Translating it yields CASADRGRKETQYF.

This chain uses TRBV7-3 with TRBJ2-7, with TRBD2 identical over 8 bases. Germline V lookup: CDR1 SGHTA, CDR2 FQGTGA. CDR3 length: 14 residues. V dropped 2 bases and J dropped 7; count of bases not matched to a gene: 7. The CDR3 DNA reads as TGTGCCAGCAGCTTATCGGGAGGGCCGGGGGAGCAGTACTTC. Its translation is CASSLSGGPGEQYF.

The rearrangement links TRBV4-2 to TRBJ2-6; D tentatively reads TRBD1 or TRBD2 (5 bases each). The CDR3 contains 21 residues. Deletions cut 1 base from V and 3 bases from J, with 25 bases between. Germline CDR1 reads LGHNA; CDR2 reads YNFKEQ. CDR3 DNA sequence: TGTGCCAGCAGCCAAGTCGCGCCCCCTTCCGGGGCAGGGTATGGGGCCAACGTCCTGACTTTC. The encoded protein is CASSQVAPPSGAGYGANVLTF.

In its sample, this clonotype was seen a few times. CDR3 region: CASSSGQALGAFF. The CDR3 nucleotides read TGTGCCAGCAGCTCCGGACAGGCCCTAGGGGCTTTCTTT. The J gene is TRBJ1-1, the V gene TRBV13, with 7 bases aligning to TRBD1. V shed 4 bases, J shed 11 bases, and the junction held 10 bases outside the gene matches. The CDR3 spans 13 residues. Germline values: CDR1 PRHDT, CDR2 FYEKMQ (reference sequence).

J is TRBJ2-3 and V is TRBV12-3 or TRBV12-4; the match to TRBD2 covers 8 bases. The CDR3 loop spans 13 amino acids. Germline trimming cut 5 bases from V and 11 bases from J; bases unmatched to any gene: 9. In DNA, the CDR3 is TGTGCCAGCAGTAGCGGGAGCGCAGATGTGCAGTATTTT. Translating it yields CASSSGSADVQYF.

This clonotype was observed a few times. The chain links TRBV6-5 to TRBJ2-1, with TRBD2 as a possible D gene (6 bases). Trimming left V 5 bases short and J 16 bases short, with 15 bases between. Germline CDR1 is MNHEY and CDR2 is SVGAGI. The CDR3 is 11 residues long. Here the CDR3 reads CASSTAGRFFF. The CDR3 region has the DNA TGTGCCAGCAGTACGGCGGGACGGTTTTTCTTC.

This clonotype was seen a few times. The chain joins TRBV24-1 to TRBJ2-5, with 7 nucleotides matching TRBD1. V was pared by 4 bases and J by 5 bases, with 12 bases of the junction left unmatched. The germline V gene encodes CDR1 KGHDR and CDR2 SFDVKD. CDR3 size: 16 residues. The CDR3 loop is CATSDPRERGRETQYF. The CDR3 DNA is TGTGCCACCAGTGACCCTCGCGAGAGGGGGCGGGAGACCCAGTACTTC.

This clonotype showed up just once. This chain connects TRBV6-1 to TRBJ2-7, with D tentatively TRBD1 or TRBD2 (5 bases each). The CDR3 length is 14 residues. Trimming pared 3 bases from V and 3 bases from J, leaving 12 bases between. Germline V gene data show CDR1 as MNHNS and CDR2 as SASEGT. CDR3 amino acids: CASSDSGAGYEQYF. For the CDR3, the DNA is TGTGCCAGCAGTGACTCCGGGGCCGGCTACGAGCAGTACTTC.

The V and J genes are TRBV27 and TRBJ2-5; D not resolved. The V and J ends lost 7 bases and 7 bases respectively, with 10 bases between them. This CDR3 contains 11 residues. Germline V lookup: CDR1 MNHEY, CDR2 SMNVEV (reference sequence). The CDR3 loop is CASTSSGTQYF. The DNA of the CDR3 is TGTGCCAGCACCTCGTCGGGGACCCAGTACTTC.

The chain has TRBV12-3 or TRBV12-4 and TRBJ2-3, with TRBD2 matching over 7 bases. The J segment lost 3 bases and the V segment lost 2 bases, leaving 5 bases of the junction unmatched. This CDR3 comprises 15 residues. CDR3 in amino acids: CASSLFAGETDTQYF. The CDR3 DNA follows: TGTGCCAGCAGTTTATTTGCGGGAGAAACAGATACGCAGTATTTT.

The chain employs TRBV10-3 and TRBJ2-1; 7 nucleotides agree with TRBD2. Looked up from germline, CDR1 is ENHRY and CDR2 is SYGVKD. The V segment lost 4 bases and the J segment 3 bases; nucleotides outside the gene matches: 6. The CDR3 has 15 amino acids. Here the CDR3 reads CAISGEGTLYNEQFF. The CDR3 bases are TGTGCCATCAGTGGGGAGGGGACCCTCTACAATGAGCAGTTCTTC.

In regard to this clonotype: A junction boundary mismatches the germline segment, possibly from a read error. The CDR3 region is CGAPDRINYGYTF. As DNA, the CDR3 is TGCGGTGCCCCGGACAGAATTAACTATGGCTACACCTTC. The V gene is TRBV20-1, the J gene TRBJ1-2; perhaps TRBD1 as D (6 bases). Germline V gene sequence: CDR1 DFQATT, CDR2 SNEGSKA (reference sequence). The CDR3 totals 13 residues.

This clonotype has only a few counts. The CDR3 DNA follows: TGTGCCAGCAGCTTTGCGGGACTAGAAACATTCGAGCAGTACTTC. This encodes CASSFAGLETFEQYF. This sequence joins TRBV7-9 and TRBJ2-7; 8 bases line up with TRBD2. Germline CDR1 SEHNR, CDR2 FQNEAQ (reference sequence). The CDR3 runs to 15 residues. V was pared by 3 bases and J by 6 bases, with 10 bases of the junction left unmatched. Full variable domain (outside the CDR3, taken from reference TRBV7-9 and TRBJ2-7): DTGVSQNPRHKITKRGQNVTFRCDPISEHNRLYWYRQTLGQGPEFLTYFQNEAQLEKSRLLSDRFSAERPKGSFSTLEIQRTEQGDSAMYLCASSFAGLETFEQYFGPGTRLTVT.

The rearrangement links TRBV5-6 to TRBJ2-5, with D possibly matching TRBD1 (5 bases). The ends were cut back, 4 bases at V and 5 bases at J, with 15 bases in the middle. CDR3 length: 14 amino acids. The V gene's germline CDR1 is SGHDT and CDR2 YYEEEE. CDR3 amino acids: CASSRQGDRETQYF. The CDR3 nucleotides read TGTGCCAGCAGCCGACAAGGGGATAGGGAGACCCAGTACTTC.

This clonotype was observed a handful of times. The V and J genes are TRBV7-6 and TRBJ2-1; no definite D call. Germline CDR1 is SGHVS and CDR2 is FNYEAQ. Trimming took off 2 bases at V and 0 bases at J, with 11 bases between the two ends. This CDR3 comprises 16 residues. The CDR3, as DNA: TGTGCCAGCAGCTTAATAGTCTCAAACTCCTACAATGAGCAGTTCTTC. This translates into CASSLIVSNSYNEQFF.

CDR3 sequence (DNA): TGCAGCGTTGAAGGGACAGGGGATCATGAGCAGTTCTTC. Protein: CSVEGTGDHEQFF. V gene TRBV29-1 combines with J gene TRBJ2-5, with 9 bases aligning to TRBD1. The J call is doubtful: the DNA matches TRBJ2-1 better. CDR1 is SQVTM and CDR2 is ANQGSEA in the germline V gene. The CDR3 runs to 13 residues.

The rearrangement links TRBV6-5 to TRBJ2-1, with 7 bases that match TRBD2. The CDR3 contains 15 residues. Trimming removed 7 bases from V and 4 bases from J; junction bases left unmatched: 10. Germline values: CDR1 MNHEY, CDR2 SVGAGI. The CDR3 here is CASTLGLAAYNEQFF. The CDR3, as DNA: TGTGCCAGCACCCTTGGCCTAGCGGCATACAATGAGCAGTTCTTC.

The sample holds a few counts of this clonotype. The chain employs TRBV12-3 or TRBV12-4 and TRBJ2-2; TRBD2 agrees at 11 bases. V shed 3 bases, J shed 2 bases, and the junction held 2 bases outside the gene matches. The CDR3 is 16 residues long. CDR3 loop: CASSFLAGGNTGELFF. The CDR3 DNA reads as TGTGCCAGCAGTTTCCTAGCGGGAGGTAACACCGGGGAGCTGTTTTTT.

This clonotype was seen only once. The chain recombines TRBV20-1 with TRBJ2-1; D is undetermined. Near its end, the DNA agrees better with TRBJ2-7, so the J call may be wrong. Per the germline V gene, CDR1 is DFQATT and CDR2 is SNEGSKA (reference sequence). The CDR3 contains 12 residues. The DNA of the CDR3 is TGCAGTGCTAGGAAGAGCCCCTACGAGCAGTACTTC. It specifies CSARKSPYEQYF.

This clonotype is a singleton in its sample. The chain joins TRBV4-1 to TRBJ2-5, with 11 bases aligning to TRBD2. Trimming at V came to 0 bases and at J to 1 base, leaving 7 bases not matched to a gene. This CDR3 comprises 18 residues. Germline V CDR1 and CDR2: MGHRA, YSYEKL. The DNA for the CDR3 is TGCGCCAGCAGCCAAGATGGAGGGACTAGCGGACCCCAAGAGACCCAGTACTTC. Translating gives CASSQDGGTSGPQETQYF.

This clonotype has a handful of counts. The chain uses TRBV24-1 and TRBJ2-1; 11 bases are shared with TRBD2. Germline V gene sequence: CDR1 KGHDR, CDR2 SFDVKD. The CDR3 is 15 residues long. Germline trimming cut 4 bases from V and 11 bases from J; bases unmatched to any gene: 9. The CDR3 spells CATSDPVLAGEKQFF. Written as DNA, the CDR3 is TGTGCCACCAGTGACCCAGTACTAGCGGGGGAGAAGCAGTTCTTC.